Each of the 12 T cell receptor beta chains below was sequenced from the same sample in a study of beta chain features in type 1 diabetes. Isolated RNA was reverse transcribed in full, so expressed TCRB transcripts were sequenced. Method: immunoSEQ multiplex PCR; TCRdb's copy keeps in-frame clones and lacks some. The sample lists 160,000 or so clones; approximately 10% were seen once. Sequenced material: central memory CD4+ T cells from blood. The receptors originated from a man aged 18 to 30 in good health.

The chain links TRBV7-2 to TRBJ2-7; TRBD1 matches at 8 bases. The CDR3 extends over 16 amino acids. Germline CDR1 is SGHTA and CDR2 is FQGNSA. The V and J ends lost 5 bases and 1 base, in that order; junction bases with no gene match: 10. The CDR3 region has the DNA TGTGCCAGCAGCCCCATACGGGACAGGATTTCCTACGAGCAGTACTTC. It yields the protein CASSPIRDRISYEQYF.

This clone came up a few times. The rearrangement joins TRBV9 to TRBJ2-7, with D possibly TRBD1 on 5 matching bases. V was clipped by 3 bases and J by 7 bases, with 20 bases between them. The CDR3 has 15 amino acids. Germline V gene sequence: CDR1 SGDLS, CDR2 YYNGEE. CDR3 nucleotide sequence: TGTGCCAGCAGCGGGGTAAAGGGGTACGGAATGGAGCAGTACTTC. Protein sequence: CASSGVKGYGMEQYF.

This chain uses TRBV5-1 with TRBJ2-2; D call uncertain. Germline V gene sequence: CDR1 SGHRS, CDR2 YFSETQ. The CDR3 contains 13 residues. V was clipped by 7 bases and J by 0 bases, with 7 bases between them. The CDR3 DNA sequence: TGCGCCAGCGACAAATCGAACACCGGGGAGCTGTTTTTT. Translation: CASDKSNTGELFF.

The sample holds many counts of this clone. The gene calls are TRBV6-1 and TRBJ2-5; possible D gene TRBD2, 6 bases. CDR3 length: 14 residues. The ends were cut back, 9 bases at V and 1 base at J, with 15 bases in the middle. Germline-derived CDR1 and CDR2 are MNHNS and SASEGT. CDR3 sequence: CASAMGLIQETQYF. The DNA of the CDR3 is TGTGCCAGTGCGATGGGACTCATCCAAGAGACCCAGTACTTC.

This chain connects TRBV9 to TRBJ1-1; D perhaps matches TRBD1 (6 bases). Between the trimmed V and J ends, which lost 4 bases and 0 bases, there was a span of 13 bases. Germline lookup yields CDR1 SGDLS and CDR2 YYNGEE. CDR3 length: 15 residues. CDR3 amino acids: CASSSQGQLNTEAFF. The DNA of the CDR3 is TGTGCCAGCAGCTCCCAAGGACAGCTGAACACTGAAGCTTTCTTT. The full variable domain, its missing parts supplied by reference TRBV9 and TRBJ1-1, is DSGVTQTPKHLITATGQRVTLRCSPRSGDLSVYWYQQSLDQGLQFLIQYYNGEERAKGNILERFSAQQFPDLHSELNLSSLELGDSALYFCASSSQGQLNTEAFFGQGTRLTVV.

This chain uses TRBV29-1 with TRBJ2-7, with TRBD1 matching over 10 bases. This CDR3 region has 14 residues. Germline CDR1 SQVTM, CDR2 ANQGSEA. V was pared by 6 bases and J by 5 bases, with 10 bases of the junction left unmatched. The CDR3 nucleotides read TGCAGCGTGCTGCCGGACAGGGGGAGGAACGAGCAGTACTTC. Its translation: CSVLPDRGRNEQYF.

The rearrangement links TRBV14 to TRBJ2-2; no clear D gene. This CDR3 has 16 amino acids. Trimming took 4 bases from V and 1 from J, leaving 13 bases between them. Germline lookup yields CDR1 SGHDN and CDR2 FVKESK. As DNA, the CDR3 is TGTGCCAGCAGCCTCCGGACCGCAGTGAACACCGGGGAGCTGTTTTTT. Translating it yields CASSLRTAVNTGELFF.

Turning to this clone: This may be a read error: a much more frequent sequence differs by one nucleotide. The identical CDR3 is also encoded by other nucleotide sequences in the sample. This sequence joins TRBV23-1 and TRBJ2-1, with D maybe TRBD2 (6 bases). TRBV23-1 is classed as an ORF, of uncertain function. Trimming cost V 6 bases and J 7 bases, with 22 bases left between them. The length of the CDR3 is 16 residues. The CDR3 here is CASRMDMGRGANEQFF. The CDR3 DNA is TGCGCCAGCAGGATGGACATGGGGCGGGGTGCAAATGAGCAGTTCTTC.

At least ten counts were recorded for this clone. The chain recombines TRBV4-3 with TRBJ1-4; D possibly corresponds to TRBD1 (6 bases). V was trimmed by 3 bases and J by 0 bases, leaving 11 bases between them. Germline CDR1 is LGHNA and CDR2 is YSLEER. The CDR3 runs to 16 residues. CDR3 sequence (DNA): TGCGCCAGCAGCCACAGACAGGACGCAACTAATGAAAAACTGTTTTTT. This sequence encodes CASSHRQDATNEKLFF.

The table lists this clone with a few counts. The CDR3, as DNA: TGCGCCAGCAGCTTAGGCAATGCGGCGAGGAACACCGGGGAGCTGTTTTTT. Amino acids: CASSLGNAARNTGELFF. This sequence joins TRBV5-1 and TRBJ2-2; D call uncertain. V lost 2 bases and J 1 base, leaving 15 bases between the germline ends. The germline V gene encodes CDR1 SGHRS and CDR2 YFSETQ. This CDR3 is 17 amino acids long.

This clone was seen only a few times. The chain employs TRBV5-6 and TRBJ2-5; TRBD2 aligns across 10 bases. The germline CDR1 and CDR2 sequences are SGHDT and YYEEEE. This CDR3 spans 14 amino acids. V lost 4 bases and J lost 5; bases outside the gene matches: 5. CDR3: CASSAGTSEETQYF. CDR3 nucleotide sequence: TGTGCCAGCAGCGCCGGGACTAGCGAGGAGACCCAGTACTTC. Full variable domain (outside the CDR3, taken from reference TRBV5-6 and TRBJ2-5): DAGVTQSPTHLIKTRGQQVTLRCSPKSGHDTVSWYQQALGQGPQFIFQYYEEEERQRGNFPDRFSGHQFPNYSSELNVNALLLGDSALYLCASSAGTSEETQYFGPGTRLLVL.

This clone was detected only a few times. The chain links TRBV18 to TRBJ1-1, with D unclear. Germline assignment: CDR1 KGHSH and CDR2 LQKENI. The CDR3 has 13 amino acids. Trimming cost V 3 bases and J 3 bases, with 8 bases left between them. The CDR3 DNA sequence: TGTGCCAGCTCACCTTCGAGTTACACTGAAGCTTTCTTT. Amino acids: CASSPSSYTEAFF.